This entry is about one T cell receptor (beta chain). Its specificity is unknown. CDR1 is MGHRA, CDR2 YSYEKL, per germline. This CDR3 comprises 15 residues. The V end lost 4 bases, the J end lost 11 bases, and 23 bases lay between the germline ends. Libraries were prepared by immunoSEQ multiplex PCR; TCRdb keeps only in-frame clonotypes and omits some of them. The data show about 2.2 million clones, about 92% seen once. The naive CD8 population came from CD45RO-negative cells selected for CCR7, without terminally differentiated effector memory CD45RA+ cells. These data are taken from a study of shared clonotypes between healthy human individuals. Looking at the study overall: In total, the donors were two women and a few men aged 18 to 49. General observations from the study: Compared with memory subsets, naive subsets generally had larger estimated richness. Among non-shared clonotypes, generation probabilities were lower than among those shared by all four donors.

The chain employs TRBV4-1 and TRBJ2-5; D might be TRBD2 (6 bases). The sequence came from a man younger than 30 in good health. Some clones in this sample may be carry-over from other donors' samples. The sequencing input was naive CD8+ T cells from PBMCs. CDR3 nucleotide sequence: TGCGCCAGCAGCCCGACGGAGGGGCTCACGGGGGAGCAGTACTTC. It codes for CASSPTEGLTGEQYF.